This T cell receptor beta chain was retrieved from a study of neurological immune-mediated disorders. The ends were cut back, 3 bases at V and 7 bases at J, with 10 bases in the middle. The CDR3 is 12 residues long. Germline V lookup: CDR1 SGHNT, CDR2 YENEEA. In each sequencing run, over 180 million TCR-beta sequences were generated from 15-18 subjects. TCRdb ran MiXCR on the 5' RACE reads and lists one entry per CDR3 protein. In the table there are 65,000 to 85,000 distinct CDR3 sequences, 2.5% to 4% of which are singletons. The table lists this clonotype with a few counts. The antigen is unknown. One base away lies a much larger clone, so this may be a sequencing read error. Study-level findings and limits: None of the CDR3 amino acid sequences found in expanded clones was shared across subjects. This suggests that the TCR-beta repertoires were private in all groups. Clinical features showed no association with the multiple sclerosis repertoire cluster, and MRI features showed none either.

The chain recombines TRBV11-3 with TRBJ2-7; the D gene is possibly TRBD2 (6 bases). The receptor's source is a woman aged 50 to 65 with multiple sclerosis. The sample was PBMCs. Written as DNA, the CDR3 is TGTGCCAGCAGCTTGACGCGGGAAGAGCAGTACTTC. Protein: CASSLTREEQYF.